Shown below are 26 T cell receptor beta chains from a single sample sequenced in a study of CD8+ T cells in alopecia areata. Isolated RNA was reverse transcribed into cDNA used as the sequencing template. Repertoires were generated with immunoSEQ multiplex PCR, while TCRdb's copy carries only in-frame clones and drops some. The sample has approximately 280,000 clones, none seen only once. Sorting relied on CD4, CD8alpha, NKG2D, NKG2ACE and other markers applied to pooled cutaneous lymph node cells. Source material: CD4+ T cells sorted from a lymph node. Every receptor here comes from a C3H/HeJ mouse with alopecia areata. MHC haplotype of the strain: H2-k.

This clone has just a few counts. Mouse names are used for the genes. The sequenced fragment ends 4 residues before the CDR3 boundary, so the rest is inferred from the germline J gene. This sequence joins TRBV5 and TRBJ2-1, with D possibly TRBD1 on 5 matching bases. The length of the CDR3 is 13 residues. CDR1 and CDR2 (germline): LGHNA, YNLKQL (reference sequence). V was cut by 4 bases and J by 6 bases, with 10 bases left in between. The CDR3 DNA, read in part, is TGTGCCAGCAGCCCAGAGACAGTTGCT. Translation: CASSPETVA. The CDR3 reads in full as CASSPETVAEQFF.

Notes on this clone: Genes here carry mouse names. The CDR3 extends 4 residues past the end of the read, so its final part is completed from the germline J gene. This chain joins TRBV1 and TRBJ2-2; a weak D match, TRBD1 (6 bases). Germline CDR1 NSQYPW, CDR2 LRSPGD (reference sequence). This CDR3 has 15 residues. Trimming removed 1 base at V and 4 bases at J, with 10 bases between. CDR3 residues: CTCSAAQGGTGQLYF. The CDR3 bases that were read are TGCACCTGCAGTGCAGCACAGGGAGGCACCGGG.

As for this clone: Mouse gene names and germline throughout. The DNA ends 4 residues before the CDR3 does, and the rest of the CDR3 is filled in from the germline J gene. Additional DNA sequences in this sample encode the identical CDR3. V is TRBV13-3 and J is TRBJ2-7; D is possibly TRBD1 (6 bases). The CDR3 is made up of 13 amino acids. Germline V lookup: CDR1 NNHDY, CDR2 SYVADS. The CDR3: CASSEGRGYEQYF. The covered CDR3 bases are TGTGCCAGCAGTGAAGGCAGGGGATAT.

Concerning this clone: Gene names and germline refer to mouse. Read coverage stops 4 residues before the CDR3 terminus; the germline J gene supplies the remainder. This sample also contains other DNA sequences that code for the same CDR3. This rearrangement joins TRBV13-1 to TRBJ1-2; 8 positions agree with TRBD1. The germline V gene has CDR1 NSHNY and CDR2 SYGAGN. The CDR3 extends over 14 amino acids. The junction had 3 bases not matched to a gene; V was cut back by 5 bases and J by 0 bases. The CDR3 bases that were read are TGTGCCAGCAGCCGGGACAGGACAAACTCC. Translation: CASSRDRTNS. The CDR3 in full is CASSRDRTNSDYTF.

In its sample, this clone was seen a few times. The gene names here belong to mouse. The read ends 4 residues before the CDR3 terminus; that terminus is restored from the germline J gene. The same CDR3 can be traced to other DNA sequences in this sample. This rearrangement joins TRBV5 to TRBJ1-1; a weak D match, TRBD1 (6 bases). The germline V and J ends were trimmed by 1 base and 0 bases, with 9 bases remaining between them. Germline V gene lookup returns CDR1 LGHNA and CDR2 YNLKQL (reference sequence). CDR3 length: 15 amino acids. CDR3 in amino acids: CASSQVGTTNTEVFF. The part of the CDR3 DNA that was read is TGTGCCAGCAGCCAAGTAGGGACAACAAACACA.

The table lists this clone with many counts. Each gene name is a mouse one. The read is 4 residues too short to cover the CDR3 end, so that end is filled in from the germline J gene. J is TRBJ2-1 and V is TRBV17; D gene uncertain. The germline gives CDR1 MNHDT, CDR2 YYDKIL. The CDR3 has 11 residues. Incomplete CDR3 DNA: TGTGCTAGCAGTAGAACAGCT. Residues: CASSRTA. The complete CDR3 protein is CASSRTAEQFF.

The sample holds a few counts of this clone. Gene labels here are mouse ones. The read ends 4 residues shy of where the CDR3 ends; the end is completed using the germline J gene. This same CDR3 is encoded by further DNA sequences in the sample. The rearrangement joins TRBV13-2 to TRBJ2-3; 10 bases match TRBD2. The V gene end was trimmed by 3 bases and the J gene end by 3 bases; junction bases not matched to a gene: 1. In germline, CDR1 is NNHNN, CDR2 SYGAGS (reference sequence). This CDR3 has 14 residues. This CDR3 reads CASGATGGAETLYF. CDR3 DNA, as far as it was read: TGTGCCAGCGGTGCGACTGGGGGGGCAGAA.

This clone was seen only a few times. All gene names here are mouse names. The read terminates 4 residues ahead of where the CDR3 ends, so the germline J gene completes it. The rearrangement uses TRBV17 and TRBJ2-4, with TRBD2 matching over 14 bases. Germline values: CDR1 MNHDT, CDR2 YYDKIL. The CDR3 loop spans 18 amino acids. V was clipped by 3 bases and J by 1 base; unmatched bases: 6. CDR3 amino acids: CASSSGTGGALGQNTLYF. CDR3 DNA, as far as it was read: TGTGCTAGCAGTAGTGGGACTGGGGGGGCGCTGGGTCAAAAC.

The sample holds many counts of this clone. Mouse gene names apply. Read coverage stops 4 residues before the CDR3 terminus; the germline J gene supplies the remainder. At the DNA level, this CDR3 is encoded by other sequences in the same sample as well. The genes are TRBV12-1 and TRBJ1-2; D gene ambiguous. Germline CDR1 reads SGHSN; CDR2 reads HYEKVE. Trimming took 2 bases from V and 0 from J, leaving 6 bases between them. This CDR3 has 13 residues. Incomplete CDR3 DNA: TGTGCCAGCTCTCCCTCCCCAAACTCC. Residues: CASSPSPNS. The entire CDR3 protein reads CASSPSPNSDYTF. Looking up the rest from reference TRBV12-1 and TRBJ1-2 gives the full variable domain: DSGVVQSPRHIIKEKGGRSVLTCIPISGHSNVVWYQQTLGKELKFLIQHYEKVERDKGFLPSRFSVQQFDDYHSEMNMSALELEDSAMYFCASSPSPNSDYTFGSGTRLLVI.

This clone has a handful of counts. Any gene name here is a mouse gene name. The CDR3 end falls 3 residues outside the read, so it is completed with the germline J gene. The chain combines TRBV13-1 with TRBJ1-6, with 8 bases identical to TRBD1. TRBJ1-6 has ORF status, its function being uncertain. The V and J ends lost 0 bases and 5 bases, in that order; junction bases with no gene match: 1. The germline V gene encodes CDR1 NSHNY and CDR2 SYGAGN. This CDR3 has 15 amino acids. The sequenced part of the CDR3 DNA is TGTGCCAGCAGTGATGGACAGGGGCATAATTCGCCC. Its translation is CASSDGQGHNSP. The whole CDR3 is CASSDGQGHNSPLYF.

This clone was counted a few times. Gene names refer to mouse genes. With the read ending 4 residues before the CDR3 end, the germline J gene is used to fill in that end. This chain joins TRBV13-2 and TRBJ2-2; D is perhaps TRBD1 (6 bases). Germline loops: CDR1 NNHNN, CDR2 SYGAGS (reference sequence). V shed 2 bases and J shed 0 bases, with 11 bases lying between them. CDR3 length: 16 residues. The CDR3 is CASGERGQANTGQLYF. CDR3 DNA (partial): TGTGCCAGCGGTGAAAGGGGACAAGCAAACACCGGG.

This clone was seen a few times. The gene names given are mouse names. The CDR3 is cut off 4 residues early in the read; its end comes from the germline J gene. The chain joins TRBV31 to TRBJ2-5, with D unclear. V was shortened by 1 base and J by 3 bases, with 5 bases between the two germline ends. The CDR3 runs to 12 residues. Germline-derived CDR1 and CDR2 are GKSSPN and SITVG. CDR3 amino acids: CAWSHQQDTQYF. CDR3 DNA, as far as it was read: TGTGCCTGGAGTCATCAACAAGAC. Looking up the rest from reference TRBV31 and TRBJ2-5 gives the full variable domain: AQTIHQWPVAEIKAVGSPLSLGCTIKGKSSPNLYWYWQATGGTLQQLFYSITVGQVESVVQLNLSASRPKDDQFILSTEKLLLSHSGFYLCAWSHQQDTQYFGPGTRLLVL.

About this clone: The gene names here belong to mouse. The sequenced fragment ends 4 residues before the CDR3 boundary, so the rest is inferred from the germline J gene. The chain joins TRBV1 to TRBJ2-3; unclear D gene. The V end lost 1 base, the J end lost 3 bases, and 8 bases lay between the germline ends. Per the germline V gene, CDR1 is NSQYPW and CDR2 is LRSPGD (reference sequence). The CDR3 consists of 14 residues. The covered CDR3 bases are TGCACCTGCAGTGCAGTTTTCCAGGCAGAA. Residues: CTCSAVFQAE. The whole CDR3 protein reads CTCSAVFQAETLYF.

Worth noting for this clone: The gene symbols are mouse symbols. Incomplete CDR3 DNA: TGTGCCAGCGGTGTACAGGCAAACTCC. It translates to CASGVQANS. The full-length CDR3 reads as CASGVQANSDYTF. This chain uses TRBV13-2 with TRBJ1-2; the D gene is possibly TRBD1 (5 bases). The CDR3 is cut off 4 residues early in the read; its end comes from the germline J gene. CDR1 is NNHNN and CDR2 is SYGAGS in the germline V gene (reference sequence). V was trimmed by 3 bases and J by 0 bases, leaving 6 bases between them. The CDR3 covers 13 residues.

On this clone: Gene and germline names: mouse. The CDR3 sequence is CASSGGLGENYAEQFF. The sequenced CDR3 bases are TGTGCCAGCAGTGGGGGACTGGGGGAAAACTATGCT. The rearrangement uses TRBV13-1 and TRBJ2-1, with TRBD2 matching over 11 bases. The read terminates 4 residues ahead of where the CDR3 ends, so the germline J gene completes it. The CDR3 is 16 residues long. Trimming took 3 bases from V and 1 from J; bases not matched to a gene: 3. Germline CDR1 NSHNY, CDR2 SYGAGN.

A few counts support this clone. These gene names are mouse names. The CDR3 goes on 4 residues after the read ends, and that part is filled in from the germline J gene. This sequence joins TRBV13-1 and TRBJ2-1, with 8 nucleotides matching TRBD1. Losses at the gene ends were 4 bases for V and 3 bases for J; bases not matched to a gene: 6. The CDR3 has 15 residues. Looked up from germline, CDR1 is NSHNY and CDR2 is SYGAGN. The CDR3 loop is CASSIRQGSYAEQFF. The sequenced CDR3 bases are TGTGCCAGCAGTATTCGACAGGGGTCCTATGCT.

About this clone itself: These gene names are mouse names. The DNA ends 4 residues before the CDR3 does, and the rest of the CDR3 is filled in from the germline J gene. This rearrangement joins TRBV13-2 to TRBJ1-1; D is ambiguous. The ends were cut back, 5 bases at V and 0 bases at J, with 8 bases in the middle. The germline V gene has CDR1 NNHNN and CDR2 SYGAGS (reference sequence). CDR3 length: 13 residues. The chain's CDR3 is CASGTIANTEVFF. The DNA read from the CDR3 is TGTGCCAGCGGGACAATAGCAAACACA.

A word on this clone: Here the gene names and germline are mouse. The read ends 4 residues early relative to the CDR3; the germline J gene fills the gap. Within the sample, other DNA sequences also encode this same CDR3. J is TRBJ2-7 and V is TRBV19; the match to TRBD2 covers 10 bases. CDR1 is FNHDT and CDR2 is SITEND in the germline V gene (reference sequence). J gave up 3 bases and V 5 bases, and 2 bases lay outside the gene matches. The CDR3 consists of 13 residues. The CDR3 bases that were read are TGTGCCAGCAGCCGGGACTGGGGCTAT. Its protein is CASSRDWGY. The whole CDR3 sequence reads CASSRDWGYEQYF.

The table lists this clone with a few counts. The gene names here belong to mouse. Here the CDR3 reads CASSHKNYAEQFF. The CDR3 bases that were read are TGTGCCAGCAGTCACAAAAACTATGCT. The V gene is TRBV19, the J gene TRBJ2-1; D is undetermined. The sequenced fragment ends 4 residues before the CDR3 boundary, so the rest is inferred from the germline J gene. This CDR3 is built from 13 residues. Germline values: CDR1 FNHDT, CDR2 SITEND (reference sequence). The germline V and J ends were trimmed by 4 bases and 1 base, with 6 bases remaining between them.

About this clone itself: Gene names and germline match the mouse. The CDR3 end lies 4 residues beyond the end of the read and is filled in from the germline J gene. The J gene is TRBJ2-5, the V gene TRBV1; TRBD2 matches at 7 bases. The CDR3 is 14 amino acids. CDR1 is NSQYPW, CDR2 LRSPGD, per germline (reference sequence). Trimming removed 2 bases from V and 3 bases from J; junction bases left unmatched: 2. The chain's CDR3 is CTCSALGEQDTQYF. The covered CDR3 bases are TGCACCTGCAGTGCACTGGGGGAGCAAGAC.

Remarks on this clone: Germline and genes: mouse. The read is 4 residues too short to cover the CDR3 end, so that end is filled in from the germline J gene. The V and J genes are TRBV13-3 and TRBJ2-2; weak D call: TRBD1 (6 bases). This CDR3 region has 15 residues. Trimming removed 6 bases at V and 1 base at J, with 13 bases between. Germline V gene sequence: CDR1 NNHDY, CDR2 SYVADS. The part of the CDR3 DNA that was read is TGTGCCAGCAAATCCCGGGACAAAAACACCGGG. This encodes CASKSRDKNTG. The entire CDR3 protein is CASKSRDKNTGQLYF.

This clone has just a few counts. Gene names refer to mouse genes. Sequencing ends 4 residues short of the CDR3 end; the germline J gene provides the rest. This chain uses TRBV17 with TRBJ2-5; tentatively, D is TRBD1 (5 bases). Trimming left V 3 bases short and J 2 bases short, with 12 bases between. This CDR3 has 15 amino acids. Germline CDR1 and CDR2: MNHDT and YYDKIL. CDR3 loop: CASSSRGQSQDTQYF. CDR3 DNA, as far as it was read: TGTGCTAGCAGTAGTCGTGGACAATCCCAAGAC.

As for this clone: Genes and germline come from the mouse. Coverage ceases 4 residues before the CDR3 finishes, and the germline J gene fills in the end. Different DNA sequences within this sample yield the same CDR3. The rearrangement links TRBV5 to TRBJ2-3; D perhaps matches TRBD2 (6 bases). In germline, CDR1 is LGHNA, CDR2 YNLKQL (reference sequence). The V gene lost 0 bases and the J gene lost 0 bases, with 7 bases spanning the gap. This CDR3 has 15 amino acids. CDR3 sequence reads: CASSQDLGSAETLYF. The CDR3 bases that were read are TGTGCCAGCAGCCAAGACCTGGGGAGTGCAGAA.

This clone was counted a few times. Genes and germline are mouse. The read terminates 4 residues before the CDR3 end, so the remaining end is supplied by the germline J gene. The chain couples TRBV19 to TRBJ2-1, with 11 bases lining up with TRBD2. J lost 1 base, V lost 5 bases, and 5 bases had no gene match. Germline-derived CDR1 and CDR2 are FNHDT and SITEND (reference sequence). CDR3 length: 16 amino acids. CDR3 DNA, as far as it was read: TGTGCCAGCAGAAGGGACTGGGGGACCAACTATGCT. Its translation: CASRRDWGTNYA. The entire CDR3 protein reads CASRRDWGTNYAEQFF. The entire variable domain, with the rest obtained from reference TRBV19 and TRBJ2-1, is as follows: GGIITQTPKFLIGQEGQKLTLKCQQNFNHDTMYWYRQDSGKGLRLIYYSITENDLQKGDLSEGYDASREKKSSFSLTVTSAQKNEMAVFLCASRRDWGTNYAEQFFGPGTRLTVL.

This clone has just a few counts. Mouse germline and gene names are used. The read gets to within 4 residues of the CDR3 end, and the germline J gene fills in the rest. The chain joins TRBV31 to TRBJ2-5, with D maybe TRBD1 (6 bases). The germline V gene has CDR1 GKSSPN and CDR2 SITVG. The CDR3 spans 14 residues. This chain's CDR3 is CAWSQHQGRDTQYF. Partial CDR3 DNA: TGTGCCTGGAGCCAACACCAGGGGAGGGAC.

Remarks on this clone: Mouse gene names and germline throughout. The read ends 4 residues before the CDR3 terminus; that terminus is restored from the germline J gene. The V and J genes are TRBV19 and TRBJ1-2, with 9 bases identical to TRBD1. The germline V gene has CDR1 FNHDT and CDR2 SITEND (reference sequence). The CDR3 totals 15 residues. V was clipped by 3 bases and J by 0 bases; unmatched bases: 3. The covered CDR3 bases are TGTGCCAGCAGTAAACAGGGGGCGGCAAACTCC. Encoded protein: CASSKQGAANS. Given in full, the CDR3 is CASSKQGAANSDYTF.